The clone carrying this T cell receptor beta chain was seen a few times. Its matching antigen is unknown. This record comes from a study of memory CD4+ T cells and cytomegalovirus serostatus. Notes on the study in general: Median bootstrapped AUC for CMV status was approximately 0.96 originally, just under 0.93 US-trained.

The sort gate was single viable CD3+CD4+CD8-CD45RO+ cells for memory CD4+ T cells. In the original processing: Out-of-frame sequences were removed, leaving a few million distinct TCRbeta sequences. Clones were read by immunoSEQ multiplex PCR, and TCRdb kept only the in-frame ones, dropping some. That table furnishes V, J and clone size, whereas the DNA furnished D and trimming. The table records about 59,000 clones, roughly 77% of them present only once. CDR1 and CDR2 (germline): MNHNS, SASEGT. CDR3 length: 17 amino acids. Trimming pared 4 bases from V and 1 base from J, leaving 16 bases between. The rearrangement uses TRBV6-1 and TRBJ1-4; no firm D call. The sequencing sample was made of memory CD4+ T cells from blood. This TCR was recovered from an adult in good health and CMV-seronegative. The CDR3 is CASSGGISRGTNEKLFF. In nucleotides, the CDR3 is TGTGCCAGCAGTGGGGGTATCAGTCGCGGAACTAATGAAAAACTGTTTTTT.